One and the same sample provided the 32 T cell receptor beta chains below, sequenced in a study of Tregs in tolerant kidney transplant recipients. Mixed chimerism was transient after nonmyeloablative marrow transplants from related graft donors. Only in-frame clones appear in the TCRdb table, and some are missing; sequencing was by immunoSEQ multiplex PCR. The sample yields about 21,000 clones, more than 65% seen once. This sample comprised CD8+ T cells from blood (PBMCs), obtained 6 months after the transplant. These receptors were collected from a human patient who received a combined kidney and bone marrow transplant. Some T cells may possibly be graft donor cells.

CDR3 nucleotide sequence: TGTGCCAGCAGCCTGGGGCAGGGTATTAGCTATGGCTACACCTTC. It yields the protein CASSLGQGISYGYTF. The chain links TRBV5-6 to TRBJ1-2, with D tentatively TRBD1 (5 bases). The CDR3 loop spans 15 amino acids. Germline CDR1 reads SGHDT; CDR2 reads YYEEEE. V lost 4 bases and J 4 bases, leaving 17 bases between the germline ends.

In its sample, this clone was seen once. The chain couples TRBV12-2 to TRBJ2-1; the table's D call TRBD2 went unverified against the DNA. TRBV12-2 constitutes a pseudogene. This CDR3 spans 16 amino acids. In DNA, the CDR3 is TGTGCAAGTCGGCGGTCCTCTAGCGGGAGATACAATGAGCAGTTCTTC. It specifies CASRRSSSGRYNEQFF.

This clone was seen just once. The gene calls are TRBV5-1 and TRBJ1-2, with 7 nucleotides matching TRBD1. CDR1 and CDR2 from the germline V gene are SGHRS and YFSETQ. The V gene end was trimmed by 5 bases and the J gene end by 2 bases; junction bases not matched to a gene: 6. This CDR3 spans 14 amino acids. In DNA form, the CDR3 reads TGCGCCAGCAGAGGGGACAGAAAGAACTATGGCTACACCTTC. This encodes CASRGDRKNYGYTF.

This clone was seen a handful of times. The genes are TRBV4-3 and TRBJ1-3, with TRBD1 identical over 7 bases. The trim removed 6 bases at V and 1 base at J, leaving 6 bases unmatched. From germline, CDR1 is LGHNA and CDR2 YSLEER. The CDR3 loop spans 15 amino acids. The CDR3 DNA reads TGCGCCAGCAGGAGGGACAGAAATTCTGGAAACACCATATATTTT. It specifies CASRRDRNSGNTIYF.

V usage is TRBV9 and J usage is TRBJ1-2, with D possibly being TRBD1 (5 bases). Per the germline V gene, CDR1 is SGDLS and CDR2 is YYNGEE. This CDR3 contains 12 residues. V was clipped by 5 bases and J by 8 bases, with 13 bases between them. The CDR3, as DNA: TGTGCCAGCAGTGGAGGGACTAACGGCTACACCTTC. It codes for CASSGGTNGYTF.

CDR3 in DNA: TGTGCCAGCAGTGAAGGGACTAGCGGACACAATGAGCAGTTCTTC. It encodes CASSEGTSGHNEQFF. The V and J genes are TRBV6-4 and TRBJ2-1; TRBD2 matches at 11 bases. V was pared by 3 bases and J by 5 bases, with 3 bases of the junction left unmatched. Germline V CDR1 and CDR2: MRHNA, SNTAGT. The CDR3 extends over 15 amino acids.

The rearrangement links TRBV5-6 to TRBJ2-1; 11 bases agree with TRBD2. Germline CDR1 reads SGHDT; CDR2 reads YYEEEE. V dropped 4 bases and J dropped 4; count of bases not matched to a gene: 4. This CDR3 spans 15 amino acids. The CDR3 coding sequence is TGTGCCAGCAGCACGGGACTAGCGGATTACAATGAGCAGTTCTTC. It translates to CASSTGLADYNEQFF.

V gene TRBV7-3 combines with J gene TRBJ1-2; 8 nucleotides line up with TRBD1. The J segment lost 3 bases and the V segment lost 5 bases, leaving 5 bases of the junction unmatched. This CDR3 has 14 amino acids. From germline, CDR1 is SGHTA and CDR2 FQGTGA. The CDR3 DNA is TGTGCCAGCAGCCCGACAGGGGAGGACTATGGCTACACCTTC. Translation: CASSPTGEDYGYTF.

The J gene is TRBJ2-7, the V gene TRBV27; tentatively, D is TRBD1 (6 bases). From germline, CDR1 is MNHEY and CDR2 SMNVEV (reference sequence). The CDR3 extends over 14 amino acids. Between the trimmed V and J ends, which lost 6 bases and 6 bases, there was a span of 18 bases. The CDR3 protein is CASRTGQGSSEQYF. The CDR3 DNA sequence: TGTGCCAGCAGGACGGGACAAGGGTCGTCCGAGCAGTACTTC.

The chain couples TRBV19 to TRBJ1-1; 8 nucleotides agree with TRBD1. The CDR3 consists of 14 residues. The germline CDR1 and CDR2 sequences are LNHDA and SQIVND (reference sequence). J gave up 2 bases and V 7 bases, and 6 bases lay outside the gene matches. The CDR3 DNA reads TGTGCCAGTAAGGACAGGGATCGTAACACTGAAGCTTTCTTT. It encodes CASKDRDRNTEAFF. Full variable domain (outside the CDR3, taken from reference TRBV19 and TRBJ1-1): DGGITQSPKYLFRKEGQNVTLSCEQNLNHDAMYWYRQDPGQGLRLIYYSQIVNDFQKGDIAEGYSVSREKKESFPLTVTSAQKNPTAFYLCASKDRDRNTEAFFGQGTRLTVV.

V gene TRBV4-1 combines with J gene TRBJ2-7; TRBD1 might be the D (5 bases). Trimming took 7 bases from V and 2 from J, leaving 21 bases between them. The CDR3 is 16 amino acids. Germline V lookup: CDR1 MGHRA, CDR2 YSYEKL. CDR3 coding DNA: TGCGCCAGCAAACCGACCGCTATCACAGGTACCTACGAGCAGTACTTC. Its translation is CASKPTAITGTYEQYF.

V and J are TRBV6-6 and TRBJ2-7; D is uncertain. Deletions cut 5 bases from V and 2 bases from J, with 7 bases between. Germline values: CDR1 MNHNY, CDR2 SVGAGI (reference sequence). The length of the CDR3 is 12 residues. Written as DNA, the CDR3 is TGTGCCAGCAGTACAAAGACCTACGAGCAGTACTTC. Translated, it gives CASSTKTYEQYF.

This sequence joins TRBV15 and TRBJ1-1; D is perhaps TRBD1 (6 bases). In germline, CDR1 is LNHNV, CDR2 YYDKDF (reference sequence). Trimming took 3 bases from V and 5 from J, leaving 13 bases between them. The CDR3 runs to 14 residues. The CDR3 DNA reads as TGTGCCACCAGCAGCACACAGGGTAGAACTGAAGCTTTCTTT. It is translated as CATSSTQGRTEAFF.

V gene TRBV29-1 combines with J gene TRBJ2-1; the match to TRBD1 covers 7 bases. The germline gives CDR1 SQVTM, CDR2 ANQGSEA. Trimming removed 6 bases from V and 9 bases from J; junction bases left unmatched: 11. The CDR3 covers 13 residues. CDR3 loop: CSVDTGAEPEQFF. The DNA for the CDR3 is TGCAGCGTGGACACAGGGGCCGAACCTGAGCAGTTCTTC.

As regards this clone: Other DNA sequences from this sample encode an identical CDR3 as well. The chain joins TRBV28 to TRBJ1-6; perhaps TRBD1 as D (5 bases). Germline V gene sequence: CDR1 MDHEN, CDR2 SYDVKM. Trimming took 5 bases from V and 5 from J, leaving 10 bases between them. The CDR3 has 14 amino acids. In nucleotides, the CDR3 is TGTGCCAGCAGTCCTGTAGGGGATAATTCACCCCTCCACTTT. Translation: CASSPVGDNSPLHF.

This clone came up a few times. The chain recombines TRBV4-2 with TRBJ2-5; 7 bases map to TRBD2. Germline CDR1 LGHNA, CDR2 YNFKEQ. This CDR3 is 15 amino acids long. The junction had 6 bases not matched to a gene; V was cut back by 0 bases and J by 5 bases. The CDR3 spells CASSQDRGGSETQYF. CDR3 DNA sequence: TGTGCCAGCAGCCAAGATAGGGGCGGGAGTGAGACCCAGTACTTC.

This chain joins TRBV13 and TRBJ2-7, with 9 bases that match TRBD1. The CDR3 extends over 15 amino acids. V was pared by 0 bases and J by 0 bases, with 0 bases of the junction left unmatched. Germline values: CDR1 PRHDT, CDR2 FYEKMQ (reference sequence). For the CDR3, the DNA is TGTGCCAGCAGCTTAGGGACAGGGGGCTCCTACGAGCAGTACTTC. As protein: CASSLGTGGSYEQYF.

This clone appeared a few times. The CDR3 DNA follows: TGTGCCAGCAGCTTAATAACGGGGGATACGCAGTATTTT. It is translated as CASSLITGDTQYF. V usage is TRBV7-3 and J usage is TRBJ2-3, with a tentative D call TRBD2 (5 bases). The ends were cut back, 1 base at V and 6 bases at J, with 8 bases in the middle. The CDR3 is 13 residues long. Germline V CDR1 and CDR2: SGHTA, FQGTGA.

The chain carries TRBV27 and TRBJ2-7; D is ambiguous. The CDR3 spans 17 residues. Trimming pared 5 bases from V and 0 bases from J, leaving 20 bases between. Germline CDR1 reads MNHEY; CDR2 reads SMNVEV (reference sequence). CDR3 sequence (DNA): TGTGCCAGCAGTCCACTCGAAAGCGCCTGGAGCTCCTACGAGCAGTACTTC. Protein product: CASSPLESAWSSYEQYF.

Of note for this clone: Within the sample, other DNA sequences also encode this same CDR3. The J gene is TRBJ1-6, the V gene TRBV6-1; weak D call: TRBD1 (5 bases). Germline V lookup: CDR1 MNHNS, CDR2 SASEGT. CDR3 length: 14 amino acids. V lost 6 bases, J lost 3 bases, and 9 bases lay in between. The chain's CDR3 is CASRYDSYNSPLHF. The CDR3 region has the DNA TGTGCCAGCAGGTACGACAGCTATAATTCACCCCTCCACTTT.

V and J are TRBV4-2 and TRBJ1-4, with D perhaps TRBD1 (5 bases). This CDR3 is built from 14 residues. The V gene's germline CDR1 is LGHNA and CDR2 YNFKEQ. Deletions cut 3 bases from V and 4 bases from J, with 9 bases between. The CDR3 is CASSQGLGNEKLFF. Written as DNA, the CDR3 is TGTGCCAGCAGCCAGGGGCTTGGTAATGAAAAACTGTTTTTT.

As for this clone: This likely reflects a read error, since a far larger clone is one base away. The identical CDR3 is also encoded by other nucleotide sequences in the sample. V gene TRBV5-1 combines with J gene TRBJ2-7, with 8 bases aligning to TRBD2. The CDR3 consists of 15 residues. J gave up 3 bases and V 4 bases, and 9 bases lay outside the gene matches. Germline V gives CDR1 SGHRS, CDR2 YFSETQ. CDR3 bases: TGCGCCAGCAGCGCCCCGGGAGGGCGGGACTACGAGCAGTACTTC. It yields the protein CASSAPGGRDYEQYF.

In the case of this clone: The sample carries other DNA sequences with the same CDR3. V and J are TRBV6-5 and TRBJ1-6, with D tentatively TRBD1 (6 bases). Germline loops: CDR1 MNHEY, CDR2 SVGAGI. V shed 0 bases and J shed 3 bases, with 9 bases lying between them. This CDR3 has 16 amino acids. CDR3 region: CASSYSIQGYNSPLHF. The DNA for the CDR3 is TGTGCCAGCAGTTACTCGATACAGGGCTATAATTCACCCCTCCACTTT.

In this sample, this clone turned up once. The chain carries TRBV19 and TRBJ1-5; D unresolved. With 7 bases removed from V and 4 bases from J, the gap between germline ends came to 8 bases. The germline CDR1 and CDR2 sequences are LNHDA and SQIVND (reference sequence). This CDR3 has 12 residues. In DNA form, the CDR3 reads TGTGCCAGTAAAGCAGGAAATCAGCCCCAGCATTTT. This sequence encodes CASKAGNQPQHF.

The chain is built from TRBV4-2 and TRBJ2-1; TRBD1 agrees at 7 bases. The J segment lost 8 bases and the V segment lost 1 base, leaving 8 bases of the junction unmatched. Germline-derived CDR1 and CDR2 are LGHNA and YNFKEQ. The CDR3 extends over 15 amino acids. For the CDR3, the DNA is TGTGCCAGCAGCCAAGCGGAGGAAGGGGGCCATGAGCAGTTCTTC. Protein product: CASSQAEEGGHEQFF.

This clone was observed once. A read error may account for a junction end that differs from germline. The chain combines TRBV7-9 with TRBJ2-7; 7 bases agree with TRBD1. The CDR3 consists of 13 residues. In germline, CDR1 is SEHNR, CDR2 FQNEAQ (reference sequence). CDR3 loop: CASSSGTVGPIHF. The CDR3 region has the DNA TGTGCCAGCAGCTCGGGGACAGTGGGGCCCATACACTTC.

The chain carries TRBV13 and TRBJ2-1; 12 bases are shared with TRBD2. V dropped 0 bases and J dropped 0; count of bases not matched to a gene: 6. The CDR3 runs to 19 residues. Per the germline V gene, CDR1 is PRHDT and CDR2 is FYEKMQ (reference sequence). CDR3 in DNA: TGTGCCAGCAGCTTAGGAGGGACTAGCGGGTTGAGCTCCTACAATGAGCAGTTCTTC. Its protein is CASSLGGTSGLSSYNEQFF.

Here the CDR3 reads CSVEEGGLAGAYTDTQYF. CDR3 DNA sequence: TGCAGCGTTGAAGAAGGAGGGCTAGCGGGAGCCTACACAGATACGCAGTATTTT. This chain connects TRBV29-1 to TRBJ2-3; 10 nucleotides align to TRBD2. Looked up from germline, CDR1 is SQVTM and CDR2 is ANQGSEA. With V trimmed by 0 bases and J by 2 bases, 11 bases remained unmatched. The CDR3 is made up of 18 amino acids.

This rearrangement joins TRBV11-3 to TRBJ1-1; TRBD1 matches 7 bases. This CDR3 contains 11 residues. Germline V lookup: CDR1 SGHNT, CDR2 YENEEA. Trimming took 5 bases from V and 10 from J; bases not matched to a gene: 4. In DNA form, the CDR3 reads TGTGCCAGCAGCAACCGGGACAGAGCTTTCTTT. As protein: CASSNRDRAFF.

The J gene is TRBJ2-7, the V gene TRBV30; 7 nucleotides match TRBD1. Trimming at V came to 3 bases and at J to 7 bases, leaving 6 bases not matched to a gene. Germline values: CDR1 GTSNPN, CDR2 SVGIG (reference sequence). This CDR3 region has 12 residues. The CDR3 nucleotides are TGTGCCTGGAGGACAGGGCCCTGGGAGCAGTACTTC. Translation gives CAWRTGPWEQYF.

The rearrangement joins TRBV2 to TRBJ1-6; 12 nucleotides align to TRBD1. J lost 5 bases, V lost 8 bases, and 16 bases had no gene match. Per the germline V gene, CDR1 is SNHLY and CDR2 is FYNNEI. The CDR3 totals 19 residues. For the CDR3, the DNA is TGTGCCAGCGGGGCCCTGGGACAGGGGGCGATTGGGCATAATTCACCCCTCCACTTT. The encoded protein is CASGALGQGAIGHNSPLHF.

The chain has TRBV29-1 and TRBJ1-2, with a tentative D call TRBD1 (6 bases). This CDR3 is built from 10 residues. V gave up 4 bases and J gave up 8 bases, with 8 bases separating them. The germline CDR1 and CDR2 sequences are SQVTM and ANQGSEA. The CDR3 sequence: CSVVDRGYTF. The CDR3 coding sequence is TGCAGCGTTGTAGACAGGGGCTACACCTTC.